This T cell receptor beta chain was retrieved from a study of cytomegalovirus exposure and HLA in healthy donors. About the study: A later analysis reported the approximately 120 validation repertoires used the same platform as the roughly 700 first-cohort repertoires. Points from the study as a whole: Listed as cytomegalovirus-associated were over 150 TCR beta chains. Within the approximately 130 validation repertoires, first-cohort TCR clusters tended to co-occur, according to a later analysis.

In regard to this clone: Its antigen is currently unknown.

Method: immunoSEQ multiplex PCR; TCRdb's copy keeps in-frame clones and lacks some. In the table there are fewer than 200,000 clones, 89% of which are singletons. The donors belonged to the roughly 130-subject validation cohort, separate from the approximately 670-subject first cohort. J was trimmed by 4 bases and V by 4 bases; bases with no gene match: 7. Germline CDR1 and CDR2: SEHNR and FQNEAQ (reference sequence). The CDR3 totals 15 residues. The sequencing sample was made of PBMCs. The chain joins TRBV7-9 to TRBJ2-3, with 8 bases aligning to TRBD2. The receptor was derived from a man between 18 and 29 years old in good health and CMV-seropositive. The CDR3 reads CASSSSGSKADTQYF. The CDR3 coding sequence is TGTGCCAGCAGCTCGAGCGGGAGTAAGGCAGATACGCAGTATTTT.